The 5 T cell receptor beta chains in this list originate from one sample, sequenced in a study of CD8 T cells in ankylosing spondylitis. TCRdb re-analysed the 5' RACE reads in MiXCR, keeping a single row per CDR3 protein. The table records around 90,000 distinct CDR3 sequences, around 25% of them present only once. The sequencing input was blood, either unsorted or a sorted T cell fraction (not recorded which). The receptors were gathered from a male donor with ankylosing spondylitis or in good health (not recorded which).

This clonotype has at least ten counts. The chain links TRBV29-1 to TRBJ2-7; 9 positions match TRBD1. Per germline, CDR1 SQVTM and CDR2 ANQGSEA. V dropped 1 base and J dropped 5; count of bases not matched to a gene: 6. The CDR3 covers 14 residues. Here the CDR3 DNA reads TGCAGCGTTGAAGTCCGGGACAGGGACGACGAGCAGTACTTC. Translating it yields CSVEVRDRDDEQYF.

This clonotype has ten or more counts. For the CDR3, the DNA is TGCGCCAGCAGCTTGCGAACAGGCCCATCCTACGAGCAGTACTTC. Translation: CASSLRTGPSYEQYF. The chain recombines TRBV5-1 with TRBJ2-7; D might be TRBD1 (5 bases). This CDR3 contains 15 residues. The V end was cut by 1 base, the J end by 1 base, with 12 bases between. CDR1 and CDR2 (germline): SGHRS, YFSETQ.

This sequence joins TRBV29-1 and TRBJ2-3, with D possibly matching TRBD1 (6 bases). V shed 6 bases and J shed 2 bases, with 12 bases lying between them. The CDR3 spans 13 residues. Germline CDR1 SQVTM, CDR2 ANQGSEA. The CDR3 spells CSVRGLATDTQYF. The CDR3 DNA is TGCAGCGTCAGGGGTCTAGCCACAGATACGCAGTATTTT.

The rearrangement uses TRBV3-1 and TRBJ2-7; 10 nucleotides align to TRBD1. The CDR3 is 15 residues long. The germline V gene encodes CDR1 LGHDT and CDR2 YNNKEL (reference sequence). With V trimmed by 1 base and J by 5 bases, 5 bases remained unmatched. Here the CDR3 DNA reads TGTGCCAGCAGCCAAGGCAGGGACAGGGGCGACGAGCAGTACGTC. Amino acid sequence: CASSQGRDRGDEQYV.

This clonotype was recorded at least ten times. The V call is TRBV20-1, the J call TRBJ1-2; D gene uncertain. Germline lookup yields CDR1 DFQATT and CDR2 SNEGSKA (reference sequence). This CDR3 spans 13 amino acids. Trimming removed 2 bases at V and 2 bases at J, with 9 bases between. CDR3 bases: TGCAGTGCTAGATTGGCAGCCAACTATGGCTACACCTTC. Encoded protein: CSARLAANYGYTF.